The TCR beta chain described here comes from a study of T cell repertoires in cytomegalovirus infection. Study-level information: Public TCR beta signature analysis indicated the presence of both CMV infection and matching HLA type. General study results and limits: There were HLA-C-restricted CMV-specific TCR beta clonotypes dominating the ex vivo response.

The CDR3 is 16 residues long. The V gene's germline CDR1 is SGHAT and CDR2 FQNNGV. The ends were cut back, 2 bases at V and 4 bases at J, with 17 bases in the middle. TCRdb itself ran the reads through MiXCR, one entry per CDR3 protein. Here the sample spans a few hundred thousand distinct CDR3 sequences, about 35% being singletons. Regarding this clonotype: What it binds is unknown.

V and J are TRBV11-2 and TRBJ1-1; tentatively, D is TRBD1 (5 bases). The sample was cultured PBMCs, taken from culture after CMV antigen stimulation. This clonotype was obtained from a human donor in good health (CMV status not recorded). Some clones in this sample may be carry-over from other donors' samples. CDR3 coding DNA: TGTGCCAGCAGCTTAAGACTGGGCAGGGCGGGCACTGAAGCTTTCTTT. Its protein product is CASSLRLGRAGTEAFF.